Included here is one T cell receptor (beta chain) sequence, with context. Its antigen is unknown. Together with a sample-barcoded 5' primer, a J-beta primer mix was included in a second PCR lasting 7 to 11 cycles. A template-switch adaptor containing 12 random nucleotides labeled each cDNA molecule. TCRdb passed the 5' RACE reads through MiXCR, listing each CDR3 protein once. The sample consists of some 1,800,000 distinct CDR3 sequences, about 39% of them appearing once. Donation came from healthy Caucasian individuals in Russia who were aged roughly 6 to 100. Each sample gave at least 7 million isolated PBMCs. This sample was taken from a study of blood T cells in healthy people across ages. General study findings and limits: Correlation between TCR beta diversity and naive T cell percentage was strong.

Trimming took off 6 bases at V and 0 bases at J, with 9 bases between the two ends. This CDR3 region has 14 residues. This TCR was recovered from a human donor in good health. Sequencing was carried out using blood. This sequence joins TRBV12-3 or TRBV12-4 and TRBJ1-5; the D is unclear. The CDR3 here is CASSYINSNQPQHF. The CDR3 bases are TGTGCCAGCAGCTACATTAATAGCAATCAGCCCCAGCATTTT.